This T cell receptor (beta chain) derives from a study of shared clonotypes between healthy human individuals. Study observations and caveats: The study found lower generation probabilities in non-shared clonotypes than in those shared by all four donors. Naive subsets tended to show greater estimated richness than memory subsets. Only blood underwent sampling, and tissue repertoires likely differ.

Terminally differentiated effector memory CD45RA+ cells were excluded from the naive CD8 cells, which were CD45RO-negative and positively selected for CCR7. Generated by immunoSEQ multiplex PCR, the TCRdb table keeps only in-frame clones and is missing some. Of roughly 1,800,000 clones listed, approximately 94% are singletons. To note about this clone: The antigen remains undetermined.

The receptor comes from a man younger than 35 in good health. The specimen sequenced was naive CD8+ T cells sorted from blood.

The CDR3 loop reads CCRGSAKLFF. CDR3 nucleotides: TGTTGCAGAGGATCTGCAAAACTGTTTTTT. This chain connects TRBV30 to TRBJ1-4; D gene ambiguous. The CDR3 has 10 residues. From germline, CDR1 is GTSNPN and CDR2 SVGIG (reference sequence).